This entry concerns a single T cell receptor beta chain. Its antigen is unidentified. Repertoires were generated with immunoSEQ multiplex PCR, while TCRdb's copy carries only in-frame clones and drops some. The data contain tens of thousands of clones, about 86% of them singletons. These data come from a study of OX40 agonist ivuxolimab in advanced cancers. For the study at large: At doses from 0.01 to 10 mg/kg, patients were given intravenous ivuxolimab every 2 weeks. Study observations and caveats: Near-lowest levels of clonal expansion characterized partial responders at 0.1-3.0 mg/kg. CD4+ and CD8+ T cells in blood underwent clonal expansion by week 6 at 0.1 to 3.0 mg/kg.

This CDR3 comprises 13 residues. The germline V gene encodes CDR1 MNHEY and CDR2 SVGAGI. Trimming shortened V by 4 bases and J by 7 bases, and 8 bases separated the two germline ends. Autoimmune disease history or systemic immunosuppression was exclusionary. The chain joins TRBV6-5 to TRBJ1-6; the D gene is possibly TRBD1 (6 bases). Sample: CD4+ or CD8+ T cells sorted from blood, taken in a trial of the OX40 agonist ivuxolimab. This clonotype was obtained from an adult with an advanced solid tumor such as melanoma, head and neck, liver or kidney cancer. CDR3 amino acids: CASSSTGNSPLHF. The DNA of the CDR3 is TGTGCCAGCAGTTCTACAGGGAATTCACCCCTCCACTTT.